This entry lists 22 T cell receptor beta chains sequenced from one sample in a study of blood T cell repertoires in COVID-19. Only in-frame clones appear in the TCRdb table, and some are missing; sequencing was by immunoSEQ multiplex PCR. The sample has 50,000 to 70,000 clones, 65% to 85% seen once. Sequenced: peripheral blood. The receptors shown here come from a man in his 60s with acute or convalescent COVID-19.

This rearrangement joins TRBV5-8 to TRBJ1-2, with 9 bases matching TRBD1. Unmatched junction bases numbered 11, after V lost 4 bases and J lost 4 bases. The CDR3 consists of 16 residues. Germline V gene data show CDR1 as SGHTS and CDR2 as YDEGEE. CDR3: CASSPEPGTGPYGYTF. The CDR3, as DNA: TGTGCCAGCAGCCCGGAGCCCGGGACAGGGCCCTATGGCTACACCTTC.

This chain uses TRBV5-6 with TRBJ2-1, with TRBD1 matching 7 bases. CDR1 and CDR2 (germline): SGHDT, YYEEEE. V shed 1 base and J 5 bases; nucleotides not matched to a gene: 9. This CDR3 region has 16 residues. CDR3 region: CASSLNRGGRDNEQFF. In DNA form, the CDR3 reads TGTGCCAGCAGCTTGAACAGGGGTGGCCGAGACAATGAGCAGTTCTTC.

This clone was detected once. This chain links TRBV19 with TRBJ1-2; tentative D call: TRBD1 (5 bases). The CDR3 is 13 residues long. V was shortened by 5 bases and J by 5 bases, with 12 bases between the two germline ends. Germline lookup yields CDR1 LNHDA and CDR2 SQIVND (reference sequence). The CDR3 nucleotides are TGTGCCAGTAGTTTAACCCGGGGGTATGGCTACACCTTC. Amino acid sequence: CASSLTRGYGYTF.

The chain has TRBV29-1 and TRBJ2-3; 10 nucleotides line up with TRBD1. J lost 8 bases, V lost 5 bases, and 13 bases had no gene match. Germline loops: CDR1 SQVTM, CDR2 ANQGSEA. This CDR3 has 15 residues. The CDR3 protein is CSVMTGGLGITTQYF. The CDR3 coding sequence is TGCAGCGTTATGACAGGGGGCTTAGGAATTACTACGCAGTATTTT.

The DNA for the CDR3 is TGTGCCAGCAGCCTGACAGGGTTCACTGAAGCTTTCTTT. Its translation is CASSLTGFTEAFF. This sequence joins TRBV27 and TRBJ1-1; 7 nucleotides line up with TRBD1. Germline CDR1 and CDR2: MNHEY and SMNVEV (reference sequence). The CDR3 is 13 residues long. V lost 6 bases and J lost 4; bases outside the gene matches: 5.

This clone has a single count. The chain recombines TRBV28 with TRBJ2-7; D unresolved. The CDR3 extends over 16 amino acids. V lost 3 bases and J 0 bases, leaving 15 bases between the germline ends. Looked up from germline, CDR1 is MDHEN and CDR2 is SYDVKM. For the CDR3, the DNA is TGTGCCAGCAGTTTTAATAGAGGCTACGACTCCTACGAGCAGTACTTC. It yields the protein CASSFNRGYDSYEQYF.

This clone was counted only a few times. This chain's CDR3 is CASSVTGLGEKLFF. CDR3 in DNA: TGTGCCAGCAGCGTCACAGGGTTAGGTGAAAAACTGTTTTTT. The rearrangement uses TRBV2 and TRBJ1-4; D perhaps matches TRBD1 (6 bases). Germline V gene data show CDR1 as SNHLY and CDR2 as FYNNEI. CDR3 size: 14 residues. V was cut by 6 bases and J by 7 bases, with 15 bases left in between. The entire variable domain, with the rest obtained from reference TRBV2 and TRBJ1-4, is as follows: EPEVTQTPSHQVTQMGQEVILRCVPISNHLYFYWYRQILGQKVEFLVSFYNNEISEKSEIFDDQFSVERPDGSNFTLKIRSTKLEDSAMYFCASSVTGLGEKLFFGSGTQLSVL.

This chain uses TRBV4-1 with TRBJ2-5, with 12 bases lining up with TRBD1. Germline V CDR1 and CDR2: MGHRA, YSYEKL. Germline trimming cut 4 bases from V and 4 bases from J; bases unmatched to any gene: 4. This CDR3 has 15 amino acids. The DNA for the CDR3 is TGCGCCAGCAGCCCGGGACAGGGGGCGCGAGAGACCCAGTACTTC. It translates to CASSPGQGARETQYF.

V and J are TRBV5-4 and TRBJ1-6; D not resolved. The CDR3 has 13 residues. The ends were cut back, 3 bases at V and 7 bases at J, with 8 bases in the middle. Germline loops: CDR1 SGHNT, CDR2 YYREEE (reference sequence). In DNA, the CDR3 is TGTGCCAGCAGCTATTCCGGGAATTCACCCCTCCACTTT. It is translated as CASSYSGNSPLHF.

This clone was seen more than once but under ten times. CDR3 coding DNA: TGTGCCAGCAGCCCGGGACAGCCCGACCAGGGCTACACCTTC. As protein: CASSPGQPDQGYTF. The chain employs TRBV5-6 and TRBJ1-2, with 7 nucleotides matching TRBD1. From germline, CDR1 is SGHDT and CDR2 YYEEEE. V shed 4 bases, J shed 8 bases, and the junction held 11 bases outside the gene matches. CDR3 size: 14 residues.

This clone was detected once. This CDR3 reads CASSVAGTGLRQPQHF. As DNA, the CDR3 is TGTGCCAGCAGCGTAGCTGGTACAGGGCTGAGACAGCCCCAGCATTTT. The chain combines TRBV9 with TRBJ1-5; D perhaps matches TRBD1 (6 bases). With 0 bases removed from V and 7 bases from J, the gap between germline ends came to 17 bases. The V gene's germline CDR1 is SGDLS and CDR2 YYNGEE. The CDR3 has 16 amino acids.

As DNA, the CDR3 is TGTGCCAGCAGCTTGACGGGGGGCCGAACTGAAGCTTTCTTT. Translation gives CASSLTGGRTEAFF. The chain uses TRBV5-5 and TRBJ1-1; D may be TRBD1 (6 bases). This CDR3 has 14 amino acids. Trimming cost V 1 base and J 5 bases, with 12 bases left between them. The germline V gene has CDR1 SGHKS and CDR2 YYEKEE (reference sequence).

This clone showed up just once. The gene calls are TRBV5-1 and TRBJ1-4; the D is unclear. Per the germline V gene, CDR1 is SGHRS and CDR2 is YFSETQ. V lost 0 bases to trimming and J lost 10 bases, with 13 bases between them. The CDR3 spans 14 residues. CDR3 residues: CASSLGVVDSKLFF. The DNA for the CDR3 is TGCGCCAGCAGCTTGGGGGTAGTTGACTCAAAACTGTTTTTT.

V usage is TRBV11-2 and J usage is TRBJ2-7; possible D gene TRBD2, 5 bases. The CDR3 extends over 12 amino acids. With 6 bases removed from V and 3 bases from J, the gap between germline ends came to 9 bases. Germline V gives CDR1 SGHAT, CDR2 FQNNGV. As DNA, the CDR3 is TGTGCCAGCAGTACGGACTTCTACGAGCAGTACTTC. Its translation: CASSTDFYEQYF.

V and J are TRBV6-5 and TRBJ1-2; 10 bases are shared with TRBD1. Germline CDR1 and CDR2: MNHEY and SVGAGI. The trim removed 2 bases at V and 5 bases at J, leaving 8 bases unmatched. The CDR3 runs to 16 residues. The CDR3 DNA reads TGTGCCAGCAGTTACCTCCGGACAGGGGGATCATATGGCTACACCTTC. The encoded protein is CASSYLRTGGSYGYTF.

The CDR3 coding sequence is TGTGCCAGCTCGGGGGGCCTGAACACCGGGGAGCTGTTTTTT. Translating it yields CASSGGLNTGELFF. This chain connects TRBV2 to TRBJ2-2; TRBD2 is a possible D gene (7 bases). V lost 8 bases and J 1 base, leaving 11 bases between the germline ends. From germline, CDR1 is SNHLY and CDR2 FYNNEI. The length of the CDR3 is 14 residues.

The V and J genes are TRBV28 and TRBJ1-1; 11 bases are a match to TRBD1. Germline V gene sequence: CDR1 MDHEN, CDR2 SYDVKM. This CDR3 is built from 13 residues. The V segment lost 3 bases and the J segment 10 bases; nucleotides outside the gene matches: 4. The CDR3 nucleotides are TGTGCCAGCAGTTTGATCGGGACAGGGGGAGCTTTCTTT. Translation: CASSLIGTGGAFF.

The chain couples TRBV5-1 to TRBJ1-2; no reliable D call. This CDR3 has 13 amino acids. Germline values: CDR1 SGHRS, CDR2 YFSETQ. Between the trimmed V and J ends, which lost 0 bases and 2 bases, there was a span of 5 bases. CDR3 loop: CASSLAENYGYTF. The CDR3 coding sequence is TGCGCCAGCAGCTTGGCTGAGAACTATGGCTACACCTTC.

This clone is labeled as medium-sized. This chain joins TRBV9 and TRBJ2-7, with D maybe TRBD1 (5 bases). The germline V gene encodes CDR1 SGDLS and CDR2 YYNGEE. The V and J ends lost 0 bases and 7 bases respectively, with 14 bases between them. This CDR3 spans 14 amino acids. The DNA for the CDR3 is TGTGCCAGCAGCGTAGATCACAGCCAGGGAGAGCAGTACTTC. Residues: CASSVDHSQGEQYF.

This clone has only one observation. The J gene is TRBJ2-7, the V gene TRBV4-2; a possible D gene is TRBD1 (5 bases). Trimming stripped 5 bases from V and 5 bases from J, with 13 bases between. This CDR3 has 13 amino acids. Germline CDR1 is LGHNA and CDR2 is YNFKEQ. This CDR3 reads CASSDLLGDEQYF. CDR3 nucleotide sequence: TGTGCCAGCAGCGACCTGCTAGGGGACGAGCAGTACTTC.

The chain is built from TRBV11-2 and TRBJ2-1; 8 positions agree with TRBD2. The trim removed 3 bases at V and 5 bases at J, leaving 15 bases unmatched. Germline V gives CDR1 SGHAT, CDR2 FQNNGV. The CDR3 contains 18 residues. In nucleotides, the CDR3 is TGTGCCAGCAGCTTTACGCGCGGGGGGAACGCCGGGGACAATGAGCAGTTCTTC. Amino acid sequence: CASSFTRGGNAGDNEQFF.

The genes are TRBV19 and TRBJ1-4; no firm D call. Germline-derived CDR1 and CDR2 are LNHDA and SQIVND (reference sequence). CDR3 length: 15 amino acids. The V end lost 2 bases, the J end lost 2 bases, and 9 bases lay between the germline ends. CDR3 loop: CASSIIHGTNEKLFF. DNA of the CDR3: TGTGCCAGTAGTATAATCCACGGGACTAATGAAAAACTGTTTTTT.